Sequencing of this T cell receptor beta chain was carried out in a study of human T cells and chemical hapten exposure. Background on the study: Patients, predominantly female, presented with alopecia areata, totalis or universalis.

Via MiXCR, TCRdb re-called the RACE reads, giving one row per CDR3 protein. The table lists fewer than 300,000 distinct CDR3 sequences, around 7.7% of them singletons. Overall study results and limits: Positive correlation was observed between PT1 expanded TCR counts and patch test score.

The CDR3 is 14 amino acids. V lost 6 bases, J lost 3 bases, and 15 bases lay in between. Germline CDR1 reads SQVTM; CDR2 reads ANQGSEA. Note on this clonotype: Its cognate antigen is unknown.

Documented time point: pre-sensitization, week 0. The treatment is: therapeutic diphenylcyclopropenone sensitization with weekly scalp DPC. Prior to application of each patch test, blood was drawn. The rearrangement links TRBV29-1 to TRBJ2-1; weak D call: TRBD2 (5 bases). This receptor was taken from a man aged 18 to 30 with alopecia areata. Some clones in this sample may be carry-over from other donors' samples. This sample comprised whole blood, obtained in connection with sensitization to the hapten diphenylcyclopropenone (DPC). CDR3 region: CSVDGRAIYNEQFF. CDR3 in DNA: TGCAGCGTAGACGGGCGGGCGATCTACAATGAGCAGTTCTTC.